Below, 19 T cell receptor beta chains from the same sample are listed, as sequenced in a study of blood T cell repertoires in COVID-19. Sequencing was performed with immunoSEQ multiplex PCR; in TCRdb, only in-frame clones are kept and a portion is missing. The sample lists 350,000 to 450,000 clones, more than 80% seen once, with 0.95% to 1.2% in the top ten. What was sequenced was PBMCs or T cells enriched from blood (not recorded which). These receptors were collected from a man aged 30 to 39 who had recovered from COVID-19.

The chain uses TRBV6-5 and TRBJ2-7, with 9 bases identical to TRBD1. With 7 bases clipped from V and 1 base from J, the junction kept 5 bases outside the gene matches. The CDR3 has 14 amino acids. Per germline, CDR1 MNHEY and CDR2 SVGAGI. The CDR3 region is CASKPGQGSYEQYF. As DNA, the CDR3 is TGTGCCAGCAAGCCGGGACAGGGATCCTACGAGCAGTACTTC.

CDR3 protein: CASGRGLASEQYF. The CDR3 nucleotides are TGTGCCAGCGGTAGGGGACTAGCTTCCGAGCAGTACTTC. This chain connects TRBV5-5 to TRBJ2-7, with 9 bases fitting TRBD2. CDR1 and CDR2 (germline): SGHKS, YYEKEE (reference sequence). The J segment lost 6 bases and the V segment lost 7 bases, leaving 8 bases of the junction unmatched. This CDR3 comprises 13 residues.

The table lists this clone with a count of one. This chain links TRBV21-1 with TRBJ1-2; the table's D call, TRBD1, has no DNA check behind it. TRBV21-1 is recorded as a pseudogene. This CDR3 is built from 18 residues. The CDR3 here is CASSKAFGTSSTSYGYTF. CDR3 sequence (DNA): TGTGCCAGCAGCAAAGCCTTCGGGACATCATCGACCTCTTATGGCTACACCTTC.

This clone showed up just once. The V and J genes are TRBV14 and TRBJ2-1; 11 nucleotides line up with TRBD1. The CDR3 runs to 16 residues. Germline CDR1 SGHDN, CDR2 FVKESK. V shed 0 bases, J shed 2 bases, and the junction held 0 bases outside the gene matches. The CDR3 here is CASSQEDRGPYNEQFF. The DNA of the CDR3 is TGTGCCAGCAGCCAAGAGGACAGGGGGCCCTACAATGAGCAGTTCTTC.

The chain employs TRBV11-2 and TRBJ2-2; no clear D gene. The length of the CDR3 is 12 residues. CDR1 and CDR2 (germline): SGHAT, FQNNGV. V lost 5 bases and J lost 5, with 6 bases in between. CDR3 in amino acids: CASSLLTGELFF. The CDR3 region has the DNA TGTGCCAGCAGCCTCTTAACCGGGGAGCTGTTTTTT.

With respect to this clone: The same CDR3 arises from other DNA sequences in this sample as well. This sequence joins TRBV12-3 or TRBV12-4 and TRBJ2-2; D possibly corresponds to TRBD1 (5 bases). V lost 3 bases, J lost 6 bases, and 8 bases lay in between. This CDR3 contains 13 residues. The CDR3 protein is CASSLVGAGELFF. CDR3 nucleotides: TGTGCCAGCAGTTTGGTAGGGGCCGGGGAGCTGTTTTTT.

This clone was seen a handful of times. The rearrangement links TRBV10-3 to TRBJ2-3; D may be TRBD1 (6 bases). Looked up from germline, CDR1 is ENHRY and CDR2 is SYGVKD. Deletions cut 10 bases from V and 0 bases from J, with 11 bases between. This CDR3 comprises 13 residues. DNA for the CDR3: TGTGCCACCCCAGGGGTTAGCACAGATACGCAGTATTTT. Translated: CATPGVSTDTQYF.

The chain joins TRBV5-1 to TRBJ2-7, with 11 bases that match TRBD2. Germline values: CDR1 SGHRS, CDR2 YFSETQ. There are 14 residues in the CDR3. The J segment lost 4 bases and the V segment lost 4 bases, leaving 4 bases of the junction unmatched. The CDR3 DNA reads as TGCGCCAGCAGCGGAGGGACTAGCGGATACGAGCAGTACTTC. Translating gives CASSGGTSGYEQYF.

As concerns this clone: This specimen includes other DNA sequences encoding the same CDR3. The V gene is TRBV6-1, the J gene TRBJ1-3; D may be TRBD1 (5 bases). The CDR3 is 14 amino acids. V dropped 2 bases and J dropped 0 bases, with 5 bases sitting between them. CDR1 is MNHNS, CDR2 SASEGT, per germline. The CDR3 is CASSEQGSGNTIYF. The CDR3 region has the DNA TGTGCCAGCAGTGAACAGGGCTCTGGAAACACCATATATTTT.

This clone was counted a few times. CDR3: CASKTGGTEAFF. The CDR3 DNA follows: TGTGCCAGTAAAACAGGGGGTACTGAAGCTTTCTTT. The chain joins TRBV2 to TRBJ1-1, with TRBD1 identical over 8 bases. Per the germline V gene, CDR1 is SNHLY and CDR2 is FYNNEI. The CDR3 has 12 amino acids. The ends lost 9 bases at V and 5 bases at J; junction bases unmatched: 5.

As concerns this clone: One junction end disagrees with the germline gene, perhaps due to a read error. This sequence joins TRBV9 and TRBJ2-3; 10 bases map to TRBD2. The germline V gene encodes CDR1 SGDLS and CDR2 YYNGEE. The CDR3 sequence is 19 residues long. This CDR3 is CASSGHTGGLAGVTDMQYF. CDR3 bases: TGTGCCAGCAGCGGCCACACAGGAGGTCTAGCGGGGGTCACAGATATGCAGTATTTT. The full variable domain, completed using reference TRBV9 and TRBJ2-3, is DSGVTQTPKHLITATGQRVTLRCSPRSGDLSVYWYQQSLDQGLQFLIQYYNGEERAKGNILERFSAQQFPDLHSELNLSSLELGDSALYFCASSGHTGGLAGVTDMQYFGPGTRLTVL.

This chain uses TRBV7-9 with TRBJ1-4; 9 positions match TRBD1. Germline-derived CDR1 and CDR2 are SEHNR and FQNEAQ (reference sequence). The CDR3 runs to 15 residues. The V and J ends lost 6 bases and 8 bases, in that order; junction bases with no gene match: 10. CDR3 DNA: TGTGCCAGCAGTCCTGCGGGACAGGGAAGGGAAAAACTGTTTTTT. It encodes CASSPAGQGREKLFF.

The CDR3 DNA reads as TGTGCCAGCAGCACCCATAACAGGGATGGCTACACCTTC. Translating gives CASSTHNRDGYTF. The rearrangement uses TRBV5-6 and TRBJ1-2; TRBD1 might be the D (6 bases). The V end was cut by 4 bases, the J end by 6 bases, with 13 bases between. This CDR3 comprises 13 residues. Germline CDR1 reads SGHDT; CDR2 reads YYEEEE.

The chain uses TRBV29-1 and TRBJ1-1; TRBD1 is a possible D gene (6 bases). Trimming removed 5 bases at V and 4 bases at J, with 17 bases between. This CDR3 has 14 residues. From germline, CDR1 is SQVTM and CDR2 ANQGSEA. CDR3 nucleotides: TGCAGCGTTAAGGCAGGGGATATTCGCACTGAAGCTTTCTTT. Amino acids: CSVKAGDIRTEAFF.

The chain employs TRBV4-1 and TRBJ1-1, with TRBD1 identical over 7 bases. The CDR3 spans 14 residues. Germline CDR1 reads MGHRA; CDR2 reads YSYEKL. The junction had 2 bases not matched to a gene; V was cut back by 3 bases and J by 1 base. The CDR3 DNA reads as TGCGCCAGCAGCCAGACAGGGAAGAACACTGAAGCTTTCTTT. Protein: CASSQTGKNTEAFF.

The chain employs TRBV19 and TRBJ2-1; 9 nucleotides match TRBD1. Germline trimming cut 6 bases from V and 10 bases from J; bases unmatched to any gene: 4. This CDR3 has 12 residues. Germline CDR1 reads LNHDA; CDR2 reads SQIVND (reference sequence). The CDR3 protein is CASRGDREEQFF. The CDR3 bases are TGTGCCAGTAGGGGGGACAGGGAGGAGCAGTTCTTC.

This rearrangement joins TRBV28 to TRBJ1-1; TRBD1 might be the D (6 bases). This CDR3 is built from 14 residues. Germline CDR1 reads MDHEN; CDR2 reads SYDVKM. The V end was cut by 3 bases, the J end by 7 bases, with 15 bases between. CDR3 region: CASSFPDRSVEAFF. The CDR3 DNA is TGTGCCAGCAGTTTCCCCGACAGGAGTGTTGAAGCTTTCTTT.

The V call is TRBV5-1, the J call TRBJ2-7; the match to TRBD1 covers 8 bases. Germline trimming cut 0 bases from V and 5 bases from J; bases unmatched to any gene: 4. In germline, CDR1 is SGHRS, CDR2 YFSETQ. The CDR3 is made up of 14 amino acids. The CDR3 nucleotides are TGCGCCAGCAGCTTGGGGACAGGGCTTGACGAGCAGTACTTC. Translated, it gives CASSLGTGLDEQYF.

J is TRBJ1-5 and V is TRBV6-5; no reliable D call. This CDR3 is 15 amino acids long. Germline lookup yields CDR1 MNHEY and CDR2 SVGAGI. V shed 1 base and J shed 3 bases, with 10 bases lying between them. The CDR3 DNA reads TGTGCCAGCAGTTACTTCGGAGGGTTCAATCAGCCCCAGCATTTT. Translating it yields CASSYFGGFNQPQHF.